Below, 30 T cell receptor beta chains from the same sample are listed, as sequenced in a study of blood T cells in healthy people across ages. Alongside a J-beta primer mix, a sample-barcoded 5' primer served in a second PCR lasting about 7 to 11 cycles. TCRdb used MiXCR to reprocess the 5' RACE reads, holding one entry per CDR3 protein. The table has roughly 1,800,000 distinct CDR3 sequences, roughly 52% seen once. The sequencing sample was made of blood. These receptors all stem from a woman in her forties in good health.

The gene calls are TRBV28 and TRBJ2-2; 7 nucleotides line up with TRBD2. Trimming took 5 bases from V and 6 from J; bases not matched to a gene: 12. Germline CDR1 and CDR2: MDHEN and SYDVKM. This CDR3 has 16 amino acids. The CDR3 DNA follows: TGTGCCAGCAGTCCCCCTTCGGGGGGTTGGGCCGGGGAGCTGTTTTTT. It encodes CASSPPSGGWAGELFF.

This clonotype was seen only a few times. The chain combines TRBV15 with TRBJ2-5; D remains unclear. V shed 5 bases and J shed 5 bases, with 9 bases lying between them. Germline V lookup: CDR1 LNHNV, CDR2 YYDKDF (reference sequence). The CDR3 has 12 residues. Here the CDR3 reads CATSQESETQYF. The CDR3 region has the DNA TGTGCCACCAGCCAGGAATCGGAGACCCAGTACTTC.

In this sample, this clonotype turned up a few times. The V and J genes are TRBV20-1 and TRBJ2-7, with D possibly being TRBD2 (5 bases). The V gene lost 7 bases and the J gene lost 2 bases, with 12 bases spanning the gap. This CDR3 region has 12 residues. CDR1 is DFQATT, CDR2 SNEGSKA, per germline (reference sequence). This CDR3 is CSGGDGAYEQYF. CDR3 nucleotide sequence: TGCAGTGGGGGAGACGGGGCCTACGAGCAGTACTTC.

The chain is built from TRBV27 and TRBJ2-1; TRBD2 matches 13 bases. Germline assignment: CDR1 MNHEY and CDR2 SMNVEV (reference sequence). Trimming cost V 5 bases and J 3 bases; bases outside gene matches: 13. The CDR3 consists of 19 residues. CDR3 residues: CASSPPRSGLAGIYNEQFF. The CDR3, as DNA: TGTGCCAGCAGTCCCCCCCGTTCGGGACTAGCGGGGATCTACAATGAGCAGTTCTTC.

The V gene is TRBV4-1, the J gene TRBJ1-2; D not resolved. Per germline, CDR1 MGHRA and CDR2 YSYEKL. V gave up 4 bases and J gave up 2 bases, with 17 bases separating them. The CDR3 is made up of 16 amino acids. Here the CDR3 reads CASSRVRSGENYGYTF. The CDR3 DNA sequence: TGCGCCAGCAGCCGAGTACGTTCAGGAGAGAACTATGGCTACACCTTC.

J is TRBJ2-4 and V is TRBV11-2; maybe TRBD1 (6 bases). The CDR3 has 21 residues. V was cut by 1 base and J by 1 base, with 26 bases left in between. CDR1 SGHAT and CDR2 FQNNGV come from the germline V gene. CDR3 region: CASSLGGMGPGVRGAKNIQYF. In nucleotides, the CDR3 is TGTGCCAGCAGCTTAGGCGGCATGGGCCCAGGGGTCCGGGGTGCCAAAAACATTCAGTACTTC.

V gene TRBV20-1 combines with J gene TRBJ2-6; no clear D gene. The CDR3 is made up of 14 amino acids. CDR1 is DFQATT and CDR2 is SNEGSKA in the germline V gene (reference sequence). V was cut by 3 bases and J by 1 base, with 7 bases left in between. CDR3 in amino acids: CSASWGSGANVLTF. The CDR3, as DNA: TGCAGTGCTAGTTGGGGATCTGGGGCCAACGTCCTGACTTTC.

The chain carries TRBV7-3 and TRBJ2-5; D perhaps matches TRBD1 (6 bases). Germline V gene sequence: CDR1 SGHTA, CDR2 FQGTGA. CDR3 length: 13 residues. Trimming shortened V by 5 bases and J by 11 bases, and 18 bases separated the two germline ends. CDR3: CASSPRWDTEQYF. The CDR3, as DNA: TGTGCCAGCAGCCCCCGTTGGGACACTGAGCAGTACTTC.

V is TRBV5-1 and J is TRBJ2-7; D remains ambiguous. Germline assignment: CDR1 SGHRS and CDR2 YFSETQ. The CDR3 consists of 13 residues. V was shortened by 4 bases and J by 6 bases, with 14 bases between the two germline ends. This chain's CDR3 is CASSQGPGREQYF. As DNA, the CDR3 is TGCGCCAGCAGCCAAGGACCAGGCCGCGAGCAGTACTTC.

In this sample, this clonotype turned up a few times. This chain connects TRBV4-3 to TRBJ2-7; perhaps D is TRBD1 or TRBD2 (6 bases each). The CDR3 extends over 14 amino acids. In germline, CDR1 is LGHNA, CDR2 YSLEER. The V end was cut by 7 bases, the J end by 2 bases, with 15 bases between. CDR3 DNA: TGCGCCAGCAAAAGGGGGGCCGGACCCTACGAGCAGTACTTC. As protein: CASKRGAGPYEQYF.

The V and J genes are TRBV6-5 and TRBJ2-1; 10 bases are a match to TRBD1. The CDR3 length is 17 residues. Germline V gene lookup returns CDR1 MNHEY and CDR2 SVGAGI. V was clipped by 0 bases and J by 6 bases; unmatched bases: 8. The CDR3 region has the DNA TGTGCCAGCAGTTACTCTTCCTTGGGGGACAGGGGCAATGAGCAGTTCTTC. Its translation: CASSYSSLGDRGNEQFF.

CDR3 in amino acids: CASSYQGSKTEQYF. The CDR3 nucleotides are TGTGCCAGCAGTTACCAGGGGAGCAAGACCGAGCAGTACTTC. V usage is TRBV6-2 or TRBV6-3 and J usage is TRBJ2-7; possible D gene TRBD1, 6 bases. Germline V gene lookup returns CDR1 MNHEY and CDR2 SVGEGT. This CDR3 is built from 14 residues. Between the trimmed V and J ends, which lost 2 bases and 6 bases, there was a span of 14 bases.

The genes are TRBV20-1 and TRBJ1-6; tentatively, D is TRBD1 (5 bases). Trimming pared 0 bases from V and 8 bases from J, leaving 11 bases between. Germline V CDR1 and CDR2: DFQATT, SNEGSKA (reference sequence). This CDR3 is 14 amino acids long. The CDR3 DNA is TGCAGTGCTAGAGACCCAGGGAGAGATTCACCCCTCCACTTT. It encodes CSARDPGRDSPLHF.

A few counts support this clonotype. CDR3 sequence: CASSQDRPGSSYNSPLHF. In DNA, the CDR3 is TGCGCCAGCAGCCAAGATCGTCCGGGTAGCTCCTATAATTCACCCCTCCACTTT. The rearrangement joins TRBV4-1 to TRBJ1-6; D remains unclear. Trimming took off 0 bases at V and 0 bases at J, with 12 bases between the two ends. The CDR3 extends over 18 amino acids. CDR1 and CDR2 (germline): MGHRA, YSYEKL.

In its sample, this clonotype was seen a few times. The genes are TRBV6-2 or TRBV6-3 and TRBJ2-3, with no clear D. The CDR3 is 14 residues long. Germline CDR1 reads MNHEY; CDR2 reads SVGEGT. Trimming stripped 4 bases from V and 4 bases from J, with 12 bases between. The CDR3, as DNA: TGTGCCAGCAGTTCCCACCAACAGCCAGATACGCAGTATTTT. This translates into CASSSHQQPDTQYF.

This clonotype was counted between two and nine times. CDR3 DNA: TGCGCCAGCAGCCAGGGCGAGGGACAGCTCCTCACAGATACGCAGTATTTT. Residues: CASSQGEGQLLTDTQYF. The chain has TRBV4-1 and TRBJ2-3; 7 bases align to TRBD1. V lost 3 bases to trimming and J lost 2 bases; unmatched junction nucleotides: 11. Germline V gives CDR1 MGHRA, CDR2 YSYEKL. The CDR3 length is 17 residues.

This clonotype was seen a single time. CDR3 loop: CASSQVEGGEQFF. Written as DNA, the CDR3 is TGTGCCAGCAGCCAAGTAGAGGGTGGTGAGCAGTTCTTC. The V gene is TRBV3-1, the J gene TRBJ2-1, with D tentatively TRBD2 (5 bases). CDR1 LGHDT and CDR2 YNNKEL come from the germline V gene (reference sequence). Trimming left V 1 base short and J 9 bases short, with 10 bases between. This CDR3 spans 13 amino acids.

In this sample, this clonotype turned up a few times. The chain combines TRBV5-1 with TRBJ2-5; TRBD2 matches 7 bases. The germline CDR1 and CDR2 sequences are SGHRS and YFSETQ. J lost 2 bases, V lost 5 bases, and 9 bases had no gene match. This CDR3 has 15 residues. CDR3 residues: CASSRGTTPQETQYF. DNA for the CDR3: TGCGCCAGCAGTCGAGGGACTACCCCTCAAGAGACCCAGTACTTC.

The rearrangement links TRBV5-1 to TRBJ2-1, with a tentative D call TRBD1 (5 bases). CDR3 length equals 15 residues. Germline lookup yields CDR1 SGHRS and CDR2 YFSETQ. Between the trimmed V and J ends, which lost 0 bases and 8 bases, there was a span of 15 bases. The CDR3 sequence: CASSLAAGAWDEQFF. CDR3 nucleotide sequence: TGCGCCAGCAGCTTGGCCGCTGGGGCTTGGGATGAGCAGTTCTTC.

V usage is TRBV28 and J usage is TRBJ2-1; 9 bases map to TRBD2. V lost 6 bases and J lost 3; bases outside the gene matches: 6. The CDR3 contains 15 residues. CDR1 and CDR2 (germline): MDHEN, SYDVKM. The CDR3: CASRDSGGNYNEQFF. The CDR3 DNA is TGTGCCAGCAGGGATAGCGGGGGAAACTACAATGAGCAGTTCTTC.

This clonotype was counted a single time. The chain combines TRBV4-3 with TRBJ2-4, with no clear D. Trimming shortened V by 0 bases and J by 5 bases, and 11 bases separated the two germline ends. CDR3 length: 15 residues. Germline V gene lookup returns CDR1 LGHNA and CDR2 YSLEER. CDR3 nucleotides: TGCGCCAGCAGCCAAGATCGCAGTAACCAAAACATTCAGTACTTC. This gives the protein CASSQDRSNQNIQYF.

The genes are TRBV21-1 and TRBJ2-7; the table names TRBD1, a call not compared with the DNA. TRBV21-1 is listed as a pseudogene. CDR3 length: 15 amino acids. The CDR3 loop is CASSKVKGPRGEQYF. CDR3 sequence (DNA): TGTGCCAGCAGCAAAGTAAAGGGACCGCGGGGCGAGCAGTACTTC.

V gene TRBV12-3 or TRBV12-4 combines with J gene TRBJ2-7; possibly TRBD2 for D (5 bases). The CDR3 spans 15 residues. V lost 6 bases, J lost 2 bases, and 17 bases lay in between. The CDR3 protein is CASRRSGPGTYEQYF. The CDR3 coding sequence is TGTGCCAGCAGACGTTCCGGACCGGGGACCTACGAGCAGTACTTC.

This clonotype occurred a few times. This sequence joins TRBV20-1 and TRBJ2-7; TRBD1 might be the D (6 bases). Germline loops: CDR1 DFQATT, CDR2 SNEGSKA (reference sequence). The CDR3 runs to 14 residues. Trimming removed 5 bases at V and 2 bases at J, with 16 bases between. CDR3 sequence reads: CSAEDDRPTYEQYF. The CDR3 nucleotides are TGCAGTGCTGAAGATGACAGGCCCACCTACGAGCAGTACTTC.

The chain couples TRBV9 to TRBJ1-4; D gene uncertain. Trimming took off 0 bases at V and 8 bases at J, with 11 bases between the two ends. CDR1 and CDR2 (germline): SGDLS, YYNGEE. CDR3 length: 14 residues. The CDR3 nucleotides read TGTGCCAGCAGCGTAGACGTAGTAGAGGAAAAACTGTTTTTT. It codes for CASSVDVVEEKLFF. The variable domain in full, with the rest retrieved from reference TRBV9 and TRBJ1-4, is DSGVTQTPKHLITATGQRVTLRCSPRSGDLSVYWYQQSLDQGLQFLIQYYNGEERAKGNILERFSAQQFPDLHSELNLSSLELGDSALYFCASSVDVVEEKLFFGSGTQLSVL.

Note on this clonotype: The germline gene is not matched at one end of the junction; a read error may be the cause. This chain joins TRBV12-3 or TRBV12-4 and TRBJ2-1; D not resolved. CDR3 length equals 14 residues. CDR3 coding DNA: TGTGCCAGCAGCCTGAAAGGCTCCTACAATAAGCAGTTCTTC. It encodes CASSLKGSYNKQFF.

This clonotype has more than one count but fewer than ten. The chain has TRBV20-1 and TRBJ2-7, with 8 bases lining up with TRBD1. This CDR3 has 12 amino acids. Germline V gene sequence: CDR1 DFQATT, CDR2 SNEGSKA (reference sequence). V shed 2 bases, J shed 5 bases, and the junction held 2 bases outside the gene matches. The CDR3 sequence: CSARQGADEQYF. CDR3 in DNA: TGCAGTGCTAGACAGGGGGCAGACGAGCAGTACTTC.

The chain recombines TRBV20-1 with TRBJ2-7; D is possibly TRBD1 (5 bases). V was cut by 7 bases and J by 1 base, with 14 bases left in between. This CDR3 spans 13 amino acids. The V gene's germline CDR1 is DFQATT and CDR2 SNEGSKA (reference sequence). CDR3 region: CSGRQLTSYEQYF. The CDR3 DNA reads as TGCAGTGGGAGACAGCTTACATCCTACGAGCAGTACTTC.

This clonotype was counted between two and nine times. This rearrangement joins TRBV20-1 to TRBJ2-5, with 10 bases fitting TRBD2. The length of the CDR3 is 15 residues. V lost 5 bases to trimming and J lost 5 bases; unmatched junction nucleotides: 11. Germline V CDR1 and CDR2: DFQATT, SNEGSKA (reference sequence). The CDR3 protein is CSALLSGGPRETQYF. The DNA for the CDR3 is TGCAGTGCTTTGCTTAGCGGGGGGCCCCGGGAGACCCAGTACTTC.

The rearrangement links TRBV10-3 to TRBJ1-5; tentative D call: TRBD1 (6 bases). The CDR3 length is 15 residues. Trimming took 1 base from V and 4 from J, leaving 11 bases between them. CDR1 and CDR2 (germline): ENHRY, SYGVKD. The CDR3 region has the DNA TGTGCCATCAGTGAGTACGGGACACCGAATCAGCCCCAGCATTTT. Encoded protein: CAISEYGTPNQPQHF.